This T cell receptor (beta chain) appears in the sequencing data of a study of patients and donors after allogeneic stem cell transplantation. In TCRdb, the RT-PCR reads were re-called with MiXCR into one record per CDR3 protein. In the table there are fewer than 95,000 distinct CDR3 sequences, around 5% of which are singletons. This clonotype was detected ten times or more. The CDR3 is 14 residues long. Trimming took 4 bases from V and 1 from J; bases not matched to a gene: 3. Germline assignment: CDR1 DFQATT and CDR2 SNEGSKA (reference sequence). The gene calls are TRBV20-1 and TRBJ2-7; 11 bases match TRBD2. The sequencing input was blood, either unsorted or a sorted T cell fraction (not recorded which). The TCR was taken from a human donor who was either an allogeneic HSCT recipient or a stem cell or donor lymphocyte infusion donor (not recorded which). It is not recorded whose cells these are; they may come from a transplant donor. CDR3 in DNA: TGCAGTGCTACACTAGCGGGAGTATCCTACGAGCAGTACTTC. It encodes CSATLAGVSYEQYF.